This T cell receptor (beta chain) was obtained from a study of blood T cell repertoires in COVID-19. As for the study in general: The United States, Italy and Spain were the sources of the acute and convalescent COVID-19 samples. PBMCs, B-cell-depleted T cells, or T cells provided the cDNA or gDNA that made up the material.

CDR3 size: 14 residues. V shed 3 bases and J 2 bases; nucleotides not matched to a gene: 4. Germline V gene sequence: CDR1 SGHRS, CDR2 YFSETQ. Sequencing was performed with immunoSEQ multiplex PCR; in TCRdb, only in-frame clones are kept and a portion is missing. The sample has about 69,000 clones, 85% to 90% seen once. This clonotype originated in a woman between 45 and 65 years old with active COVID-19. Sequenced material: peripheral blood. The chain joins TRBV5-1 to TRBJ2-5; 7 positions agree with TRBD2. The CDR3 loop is CASSSSGFQETQYF. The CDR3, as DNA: TGCGCCAGCAGCTCTAGCGGTTTTCAAGAGACCCAGTACTTC.